One and the same sample provided the 3 T cell receptor beta chains below, sequenced in a study of identical twins. TCRdb re-derived calls from the 5' RACE reads in MiXCR, one entry per CDR3 protein. The sample consists of roughly 1.6 million distinct CDR3 sequences, less than 40% of them appearing once. Sequencing input: cord blood. The receptors were gathered from a newborn girl in good health.

This clonotype has a handful of counts. The chain couples TRBV14 to TRBJ2-2; D ambiguous. The CDR3 is made up of 13 amino acids. Trimming left V 5 bases short and J 1 base short, with 5 bases between. CDR1 and CDR2 (germline): SGHDN, FVKESK. As DNA, the CDR3 is TGTGCCAGCAGCGACAAGAACACCGGGGAGCTGTTTTTT. Translation: CASSDKNTGELFF. The full variable domain, with the rest looked up from reference TRBV14 and TRBJ2-2, is EAGVTQFPSHSVIEKGQTVTLRCDPISGHDNLYWYRRVMGKEIKFLLHFVKESKQDESGMPNNRFLAERTGGTYSTLKVQPAELEDSGVYFCASSDKNTGELFFGEGSRLTVL.

This clonotype was seen just once. This chain links TRBV6-6 with TRBJ2-5, with 8 bases that match TRBD1. With V trimmed by 8 bases and J by 11 bases, 13 bases remained unmatched. The CDR3 loop spans 13 amino acids. The germline CDR1 and CDR2 sequences are MNHNY and SVGAGI (reference sequence). DNA for the CDR3: TGTGCCAGCCGACAGGGGCTAGTCGATGAGCAGTACTTC. Protein product: CASRQGLVDEQYF.

This clonotype was seen at least ten times. This chain uses TRBV29-1 with TRBJ2-7, with TRBD1 matching over 8 bases. There are 12 residues in the CDR3. The J segment lost 3 bases and the V segment lost 8 bases, leaving 6 bases of the junction unmatched. In germline, CDR1 is SQVTM, CDR2 ANQGSEA. CDR3 bases: TGCAGCATTAGAGGACAGGGCTACGAGCAGTACTTC. Translated: CSIRGQGYEQYF.